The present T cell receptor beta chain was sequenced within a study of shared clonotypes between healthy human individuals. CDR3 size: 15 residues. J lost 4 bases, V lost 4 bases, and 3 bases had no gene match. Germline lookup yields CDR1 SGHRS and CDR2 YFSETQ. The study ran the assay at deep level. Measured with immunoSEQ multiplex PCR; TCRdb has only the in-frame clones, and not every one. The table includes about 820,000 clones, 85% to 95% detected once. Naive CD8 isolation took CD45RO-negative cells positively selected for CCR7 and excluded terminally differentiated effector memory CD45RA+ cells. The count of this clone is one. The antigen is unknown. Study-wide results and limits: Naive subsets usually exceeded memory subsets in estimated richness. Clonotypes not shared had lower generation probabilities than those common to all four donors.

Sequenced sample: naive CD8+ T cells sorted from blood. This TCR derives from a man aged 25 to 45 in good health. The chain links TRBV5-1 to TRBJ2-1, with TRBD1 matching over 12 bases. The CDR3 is CASSGTGGEYNEQFF. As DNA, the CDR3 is TGCGCCAGCAGCGGGACAGGGGGCGAGTACAATGAGCAGTTCTTC.